A single sample gave rise to the 8 T cell receptor beta chains below, sequenced in a study of blood T cell repertoires in COVID-19. Sequencing used immunoSEQ multiplex PCR; TCRdb keeps in-frame clones, though not all of them. There are around 150,000 clones in the sample; 80% to 85% occur only once, and approximately 3.9% lies in the top ten. Specimen: peripheral blood. All receptors derive from a woman in her sixties with acute or convalescent COVID-19.

The chain recombines TRBV3-1 (or the pseudogene TRBV3-2) with TRBJ1-1, with 9 bases aligning to TRBD1. The CDR3 extends over 16 amino acids. Germline V gene sequence: CDR1 LGHDT, CDR2 YNNKEL (reference sequence). After removal of 1 base from V and 0 bases from J, the junction contained 3 bases not matched to a gene. The CDR3 DNA follows: TGTGCCAGCAGCCAAGTTACAGGGGGCATGAACACTGAAGCTTTCTTT. Its translation is CASSQVTGGMNTEAFF.

V gene TRBV4-1 combines with J gene TRBJ2-1; 8 nucleotides align to TRBD2. With 1 base clipped from V and 7 bases from J, the junction kept 3 bases outside the gene matches. The CDR3 loop spans 14 amino acids. The germline V gene encodes CDR1 MGHRA and CDR2 YSYEKL. The CDR3 DNA sequence: TGCGCCAGCAGCCAAGCGGGAGGGTGGAATGAGCAGTTCTTC. This codes for CASSQAGGWNEQFF.

This chain joins TRBV2 and TRBJ2-2, with 7 bases matching TRBD1. Germline CDR1 SNHLY, CDR2 FYNNEI. V lost 6 bases, J lost 5 bases, and 9 bases stayed unmatched. The CDR3 extends over 15 amino acids. The CDR3 bases are TGTGCCAGCAGACCGGGACAGAGAGGTACCGGGGAGCTGTTTTTT. It specifies CASRPGQRGTGELFF.

The count of this clone is one. The chain is built from TRBV6-5 and TRBJ1-2; 10 bases are shared with TRBD1. The CDR3 length is 16 residues. CDR1 and CDR2 (germline): MNHEY, SVGAGI. J lost 2 bases, V lost 2 bases, and 5 bases had no gene match. CDR3 nucleotide sequence: TGTGCCAGCAGTTACGGGGGACAGGGGACAAACTATGGCTACACCTTC. It translates to CASSYGGQGTNYGYTF.

This chain links TRBV29-1 with TRBJ1-1; D is possibly TRBD1 (6 bases). V was trimmed by 4 bases and J by 1 base, leaving 16 bases between them. The CDR3 is 15 residues long. From germline, CDR1 is SQVTM and CDR2 ANQGSEA. The CDR3 DNA sequence: TGCAGCGTTGTGGGGGCGACAGGAAGGAACACTGAAGCTTTCTTT. Residues: CSVVGATGRNTEAFF.

A remark on this clone: The junction departs from germline at one end; a sequencing error may be responsible. The V gene is TRBV6-5, the J gene TRBJ2-1, with TRBD2 as a possible D gene (6 bases). Per germline, CDR1 MNHEY and CDR2 SVGAGI. The CDR3 runs to 14 residues. The CDR3 sequence is CASRTWDSHNEQFF. In nucleotides, the CDR3 is TGTGCCAGCAGGACGTGGGACTCCCACAATGAGCAGTTCTTC.

The sample holds a few counts of this clone. The CDR3 region has the DNA TGTGCCAGCAGACAACTACCCGGACAGGGGTACACTGAAGCTTTCTTT. Translation: CASRQLPGQGYTEAFF. The gene calls are TRBV28 and TRBJ1-1, with 9 positions matching TRBD1. The length of the CDR3 is 16 residues. V shed 6 bases and J 3 bases; nucleotides not matched to a gene: 11. Germline V gene lookup returns CDR1 MDHEN and CDR2 SYDVKM.

This chain uses TRBV11-3 with TRBJ2-3; D possibly corresponds to TRBD2 (6 bases). The germline gives CDR1 SGHNT, CDR2 YENEEA. Trimming took 5 bases from V and 2 from J, leaving 14 bases between them. The CDR3 has 15 residues. CDR3 nucleotides: TGTGCCAGCAGCGGACGAGGAGGGGACACAGATACGCAGTATTTT. It specifies CASSGRGGDTDTQYF.